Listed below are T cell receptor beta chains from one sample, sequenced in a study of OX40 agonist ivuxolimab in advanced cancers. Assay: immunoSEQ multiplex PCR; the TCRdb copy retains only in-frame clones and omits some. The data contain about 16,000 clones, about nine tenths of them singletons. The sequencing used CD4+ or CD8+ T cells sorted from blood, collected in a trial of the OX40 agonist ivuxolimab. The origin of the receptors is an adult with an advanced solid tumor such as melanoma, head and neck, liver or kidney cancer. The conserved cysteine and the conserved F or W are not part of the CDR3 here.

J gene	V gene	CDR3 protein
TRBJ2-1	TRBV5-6	ASSLGSRNEQF
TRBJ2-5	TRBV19	ASSIYRGQGETQY
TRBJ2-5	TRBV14	ASSHLAGMYQETQY
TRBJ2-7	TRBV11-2	ASSLERWAVGSSYEQY
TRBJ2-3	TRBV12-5	ASGPSGLSTDTQY
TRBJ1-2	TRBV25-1	ASSEVGLGGHGYT
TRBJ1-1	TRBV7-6	ASSSSAEAF
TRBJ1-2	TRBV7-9	ASSDSRDRVGGYT
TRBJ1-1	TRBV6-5	ASSYLVNTEAF
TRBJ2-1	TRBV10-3	AIGLAGGNEQF
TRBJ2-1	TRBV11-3	ASSRQGLGGDEQF
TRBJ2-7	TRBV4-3	ASSQGTAAYEQY
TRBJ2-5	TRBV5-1	ASSVFLAGGPRADQETQY
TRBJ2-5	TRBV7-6	ASSPTVWDGETQY
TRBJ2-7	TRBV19	ASSPGQGYYEQY
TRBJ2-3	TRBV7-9	ASSFTVRELTDTQY
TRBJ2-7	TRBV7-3	ASSRGAFEQY
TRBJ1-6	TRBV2	ASRGQGAYNSPLH
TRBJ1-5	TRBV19	ASTRDRGHWSNQPQH
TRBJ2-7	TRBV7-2	ASVTGYEQY
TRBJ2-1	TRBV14	ASSSAYPPYNEQF
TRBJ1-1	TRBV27	ASSLFPVMNTEAF
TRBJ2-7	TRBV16	ASTASGSYEQY
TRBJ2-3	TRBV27	ASSSAGSDTQY
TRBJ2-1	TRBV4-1	ASSPTSGGYNEQF
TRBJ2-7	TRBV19	ASSIRYGYEQY
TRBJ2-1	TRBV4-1	ASSQGGASGRRYNEQF
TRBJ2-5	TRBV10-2	ASSIYVGNQETQY
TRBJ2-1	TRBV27	ASSVEGNEQF